This is a list of T cell receptor beta chains from one sample in a study of blood T cell repertoires in COVID-19. TCRdb's table, derived via immunoSEQ multiplex PCR, lists solely in-frame clones and lacks some. The repertoire includes 200,000 to 250,000 clones, around 84% of them detected once, and approximately 20% sits in the top ten. What was sequenced was peripheral blood. All receptors come from a man aged 30 to 39 with active or convalescent COVID-19. CDR3s leave out the opening cysteine and the closing phenylalanine or tryptophan. Each record gives: V gene, J gene, CDR3 protein.

>TRBV7-9|TRBJ1-2
ASSLTTNYGYT
>TRBV21-1|TRBJ2-2
ASSKVSGGAQDGELF
>TRBV15|TRBJ2-1
ATSRASGSIEQF
>TRBV27|TRBJ2-5
EGVSIETQY
>TRBV7-9|TRBJ1-6
ASSLDTGGRSPLH
>TRBV10-2|TRBJ1-4
ASSVSATNEKLF
>TRBV18|TRBJ1-5
ASSLTGNQPQH
>TRBV6-5|TRBJ1-6
ASRTGFSPLH
>TRBV4-2|TRBJ2-3
ASSQEGLDTQY
>TRBV5-6|TRBJ2-1
ASSLQGGYNEQF